A selection of T cell receptor beta chains follows, all from one sample in a study of shared T cell receptors in the human thymus. Profiling relied on immunoSEQ multiplex PCR, and the TCRdb table lists in-frame clones only, not all of them. The repertoire has hundreds of thousands of clones, roughly 90% of them found once; the top ten carry approximately 0.01%. These data also formed part of another study, on human thymus T cells.

The sample was thymocytes. The receptor source for this set is a boy under two years old with a congenital heart defect. The CDR3 runs from the conserved cysteine through the conserved F or W. Each record gives: clone size, V gene, J gene, CDR3 protein. Clone size is given for some rows only: seen once, a few or many times, or a class if the clone is expanded.

size: NA
V: TRBV4-2
J: TRBJ2-1
CDR3: CASSQFSGRLSYNEQFF

size: NA
V: TRBV28
J: TRBJ1-2
CDR3: CASSFLPTTGLDGYTF

size: NA
V: TRBV15
J: TRBJ2-7
CDR3: CATSGWTGRAHSYEQYF

size: once
V: TRBV29-1
J: TRBJ2-1
CDR3: CSAEGGEQFF

size: NA
V: TRBV15
J: TRBJ2-3
CDR3: CATSSPGGLGTQYF

size: NA
V: TRBV14
J: TRBJ2-7
CDR3: CASSQDFRGSLYEQYF

size: once
V: TRBV4-1
J: TRBJ1-2
CDR3: CASSQLGRTGYTF

size: NA
V: TRBV15
J: TRBJ1-5
CDR3: CATSRDLRQRGIQPQHF

size: NA
V: TRBV20-1
J: TRBJ2-7
CDR3: CSARGVGEQYF

size: NA
V: TRBV4-3
J: TRBJ2-3
CDR3: CASSQDGTSVGEDTQYF

size: NA
V: TRBV4-1
J: TRBJ2-4
CDR3: CASSHDPPGLAKNIQYF

size: NA
V: TRBV27
J: TRBJ2-3
CDR3: CASSLSRGLGPPNTDTQYF

size: NA
V: TRBV25-1
J: TRBJ2-7
CDR3: CASSEWGSEPSYEQYF

size: NA
V: TRBV5-1
J: TRBJ2-3
CDR3: CASSLEGLAGADTQYF

size: NA
V: TRBV7-7
J: TRBJ2-2
CDR3: CASSPGCGELFF

size: NA
V: TRBV28
J: TRBJ2-7
CDR3: CASRGNQGPNPYEQYF

size: NA
V: TRBV4-2
J: TRBJ2-7
CDR3: CASSQGFGGPKSYEQYF

size: NA
V: TRBV5-6
J: TRBJ1-2
CDR3: CASSLGTDYGYTF

size: NA
V: TRBV19
J: TRBJ2-3
CDR3: CASSIPVTSGRVDTQYF

size: NA
V: TRBV4-3
J: TRBJ2-1
CDR3: CASSQLADRGLVNEQFF

size: NA
V: TRBV29-1
J: TRBJ2-1
CDR3: CSGLKLAGDFSEQFF

size: NA
V: TRBV9
J: TRBJ2-2
CDR3: CASALRGRGDTGELFF

size: NA
V: TRBV7-9
J: TRBJ2-7
CDR3: CASSQVGTGNYEQYF

size: once
V: TRBV27
J: TRBJ2-1
CDR3: CASSRRPNFSYNEQFF

size: NA
V: TRBV14
J: TRBJ1-3
CDR3: CASSPGTGYGNTIYF

size: NA
V: TRBV19
J: TRBJ1-3
CDR3: CASSIVPTFSGNTIYF

size: NA
V: TRBV14
J: TRBJ1-2
CDR3: CASSQEWEEGMNDGYTF

size: NA
V: TRBV5-1
J: TRBJ1-2
CDR3: CASSLGGTGLVDYGYTF

size: NA
V: TRBV25-1
J: TRBJ1-4
CDR3: CASSERPPGQRNEKLFF

size: NA
V: TRBV6-5
J: TRBJ2-1
CDR3: CASSHPQKYNEQFF

size: NA
V: TRBV19
J: TRBJ1-5
CDR3: CASGHSNQPQHF

size: NA
V: TRBV5-6
J: TRBJ1-3
CDR3: CASSLHQGSSGNTIYF

size: NA
V: TRBV4-3
J: TRBJ2-7
CDR3: CASSQGLAHSYEQYF

size: few
V: TRBV27
J: TRBJ2-7
CDR3: CASSLTSGRSHYEQYF

size: NA
V: TRBV13
J: TRBJ2-7
CDR3: CASSLRRGAGAYEQYF

size: few
V: TRBV5-4
J: TRBJ2-3
CDR3: CASSHRASGSPSTDTQYF

size: once
V: TRBV4-1
J: TRBJ2-7
CDR3: CASSRPAAGGIEQYF

size: NA
V: TRBV10-1
J: TRBJ2-7
CDR3: CASSESRQRDNHEQYF

size: once
V: TRBV7-2
J: TRBJ2-5
CDR3: CASSQGAAQETQYF

size: NA
V: TRBV5-1
J: TRBJ2-7
CDR3: CASSFRVRGTSGTSRYF

size: NA
V: TRBV27
J: TRBJ2-1
CDR3: CASSLPNNEQFF

size: NA
V: TRBV30
J: TRBJ2-1
CDR3: CAWSGGGGGWDEQFF

size: NA
V: TRBV7-2
J: TRBJ2-7
CDR3: CASSPHQREGPYEQYF

size: NA
V: TRBV7-6
J: TRBJ2-7
CDR3: CASSPRSQALAPRSYEQYF

size: NA
V: TRBV5-6
J: TRBJ1-2
CDR3: CASSITSYGYTF

size: NA
V: TRBV20-1
J: TRBJ2-2
CDR3: CSAPRAGELFF

size: NA
V: TRBV2
J: TRBJ2-1
CDR3: CATSPRANEQFF

size: NA
V: TRBV2
J: TRBJ1-4
CDR3: CASSVEMTADNEKLFF

size: NA
V: TRBV6-4
J: TRBJ2-1
CDR3: CASSDSPAGGPSYNEQFF

size: NA
V: TRBV5-1
J: TRBJ2-3
CDR3: CASRWTGGSSTDTQYF

size: NA
V: TRBV9
J: TRBJ2-2
CDR3: CASSVAPRVGEPGTSNTGELFF

size: NA
V: TRBV1
J: TRBJ2-2
CDR3: CTSSYPGPTNTGELFF

size: NA
V: TRBV7-3
J: TRBJ2-1
CDR3: CASSLLPSGYNEQFF

size: few
V: TRBV7-2
J: TRBJ2-4
CDR3: CASTQPLAGRHKNIQYF

size: NA
V: TRBV27
J: TRBJ2-7
CDR3: CASKGLGQSYEQYF